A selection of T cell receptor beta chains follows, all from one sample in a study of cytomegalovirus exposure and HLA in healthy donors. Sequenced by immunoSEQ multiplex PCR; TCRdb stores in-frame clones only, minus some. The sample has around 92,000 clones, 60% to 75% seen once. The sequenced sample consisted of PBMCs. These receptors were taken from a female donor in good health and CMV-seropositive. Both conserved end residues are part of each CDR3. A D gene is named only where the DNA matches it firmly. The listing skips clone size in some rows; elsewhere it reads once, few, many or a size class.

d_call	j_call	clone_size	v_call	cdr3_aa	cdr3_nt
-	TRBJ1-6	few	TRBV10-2	CASSEWGLRSSYNSPLHF	TGCGCCAGCAGTGAGTGGGGACTTAGGAGCTCCTATAATTCACCCCTCCACTTT
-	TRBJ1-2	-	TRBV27	CASRDNANYGYTF	TGTGCCAGCAGGGACAATGCTAACTATGGCTACACCTTC
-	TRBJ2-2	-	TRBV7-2	CASSLRGGANTGELFF	TGTGCCAGCAGCTTACGTGGCGGGGCGAACACCGGGGAGCTGTTTTTT
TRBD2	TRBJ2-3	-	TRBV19	CASSQGLATDTQYF	TGTGCCAGTAGTCAAGGACTAGCAACAGATACGCAGTATTTT
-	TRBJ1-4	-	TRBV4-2	CASSQGGTSEKLFF	TGTGCCAGCAGCCAGGGCGGGACTTCTGAAAAACTGTTTTTT
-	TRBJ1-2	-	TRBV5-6	CASSLFTEYTYTF	TGTGCCAGCAGCTTGTTTACAGAATATACCTACACCTTC
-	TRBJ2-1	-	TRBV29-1	CSVERGNNEQFF	TGCAGCGTTGAACGGGGGAACAATGAGCAGTTCTTC
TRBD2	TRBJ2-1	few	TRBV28	CASSFFGRASYNEQFF	TGTGCCAGCAGTTTCTTCGGGAGGGCCTCCTACAATGAGCAGTTCTTC
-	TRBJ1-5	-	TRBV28	CASSLGGGNQPQHF	TGTGCCAGCAGTTTAGGGGGGGGCAATCAGCCCCAGCATTTT
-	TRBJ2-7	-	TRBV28	CASNPRLVSYEQYF	TGTGCCAGCAATCCCCGATTAGTTTCCTACGAGCAGTACTTC
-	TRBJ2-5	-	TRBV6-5	CASSRTAQETQYF	TGTGCCAGCAGTCGGACAGCACAAGAGACCCAGTACTTC
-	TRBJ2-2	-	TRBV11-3	CASSPTTGELFF	TGTGCCAGCAGCCCAACTACCGGGGAGCTGTTTTTT
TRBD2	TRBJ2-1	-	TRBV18	CASSQGLADNEQFF	TGTGCCAGCTCCCAAGGACTAGCGGACAATGAGCAGTTCTTC
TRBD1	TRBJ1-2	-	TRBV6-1	CASTMTGVGGYTF	TGTGCCAGCACTATGACAGGGGTTGGCGGCTACACCTTC
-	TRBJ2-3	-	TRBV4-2	CASSQSRGAGTDTQYF	TGTGCCAGCAGCCAAAGTCGAGGCGCGGGCACAGATACGCAGTATTTT
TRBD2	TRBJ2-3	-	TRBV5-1	CASSLDGLAESDTQYF	TGCGCCAGCAGCTTGGATGGACTAGCGGAGTCAGATACGCAGTATTTT
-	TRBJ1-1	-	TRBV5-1	CASSPDPGDTEAFF	TGCGCCAGCAGCCCAGATCCAGGGGACACTGAAGCTTTCTTT
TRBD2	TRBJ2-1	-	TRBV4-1	CASSQYSAGVANEQFF	TGCGCCAGCAGCCAATATTCTGCGGGAGTTGCCAATGAGCAGTTCTTC
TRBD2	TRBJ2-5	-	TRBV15	CAIGLAEETQYF	TGTGCCATCGGACTAGCGGAAGAGACCCAGTACTTC
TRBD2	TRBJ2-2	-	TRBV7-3	CASSSGLAKELFF	TGTGCCAGCAGCTCGGGACTAGCGAAGGAGCTGTTTTTT
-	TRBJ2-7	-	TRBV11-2	CASSLSSAQYF	TGTGCCAGCAGCTTATCGAGCGCTCAGTACTTC
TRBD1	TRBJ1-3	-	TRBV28	CASKLDRVGNTIYF	TGTGCCAGCAAGCTAGACAGGGTCGGAAACACCATATATTTT
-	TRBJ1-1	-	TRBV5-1	CASSWGHPNTEAFF	TGCGCCAGCAGCTGGGGACACCCTAACACTGAAGCTTTCTTT
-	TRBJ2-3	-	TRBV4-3	CASSQVRGREGTDTQYF	TGCGCCAGCAGCCAAGTAAGAGGGCGCGAGGGCACAGATACGCAGTATTTT
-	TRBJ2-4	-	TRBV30	CAWTPGLAKNIQYF	TGTGCCTGGACCCCAGGACTAGCCAAAAACATTCAGTACTTC
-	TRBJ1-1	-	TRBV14	CASSHFRNTEAFF	TGTGCCAGCAGCCATTTTAGAAACACTGAAGCTTTCTTT
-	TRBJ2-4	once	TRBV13	CASSLTLQGAKNIQYF	TGTGCCAGCAGCCTCACCCTTCAGGGGGCCAAAAACATTCAGTACTTC
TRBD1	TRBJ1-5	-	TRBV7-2	CASSADRANQPQHF	TGTGCCAGCAGCGCGGACAGGGCTAATCAGCCCCAGCATTTT
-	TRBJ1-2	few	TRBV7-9	CASSLRDYYGYTF	TGTGCCAGCAGCTTACGGGACTACTATGGCTACACCTTC
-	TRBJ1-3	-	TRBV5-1	CASSLQGPGNTIYF	TGCGCCAGCAGCTTACAGGGTCCGGGAAACACCATATATTTT
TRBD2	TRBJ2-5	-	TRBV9	CASSAGLAGVWETQYF	TGTGCCAGCAGCGCGGGACTAGCGGGAGTGTGGGAGACCCAGTACTTC
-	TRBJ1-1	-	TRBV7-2	CASSPGRNTEAFF	TGTGCCAGCAGTCCTGGGCGGAACACTGAAGCTTTCTTT
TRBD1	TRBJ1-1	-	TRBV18	CASSPRDRGSMAEAFF	TGTGCCAGCTCACCTCGGGACAGGGGTTCGATGGCTGAAGCTTTCTTT